The 20 T cell receptor beta chains given below trace back to one sample, sequenced in a study of tissue T cells after allogeneic stem cell transplantation. Sequenced by immunoSEQ multiplex PCR; TCRdb stores in-frame clones only, minus some. The sample contains approximately 50,000 clones, about three quarters of which appear only once. The material sequenced was sorted cells pooled from one or two spleens. The source of these receptors is a pool of C57BL/6 mice in good health.

This clone has only one observation. The genes and germline here are from mouse. The sequenced fragment ends 1 residue before the CDR3 boundary, so the rest is inferred from the germline J gene. This chain uses TRBV3 with TRBJ2-5; D not resolved. Trimming left V 1 base short and J 3 bases short, with 8 bases between. The CDR3 runs to 14 residues. Germline values: CDR1 SNHLY, CDR2 FYNGKV (reference sequence). The DNA read from the CDR3 is TGTGCCAGCAGCTTAGAGGGAAGGCAAGACACCCAGTAC. As protein: CASSLEGRQDTQY. The entire CDR3 protein is CASSLEGRQDTQYF.

A remark on this clone: Gene names and germline refer to mouse. Read sequence stops 1 residue before the CDR3 end, and the germline J gene provides the missing end. V usage is TRBV2 and J usage is TRBJ1-6; 11 bases are a match to TRBD1. TRBJ1-6 is given ORF status, its function remaining uncertain. V shed 1 base, J shed 9 bases, and the junction held 5 bases outside the gene matches. Looked up from germline, CDR1 is LGHNA and CDR2 is YSYQKL. The CDR3 runs 16 residues. CDR3 sequence: CASSQGRDRGASPLYF. The sequenced part of the CDR3 DNA is TGTGCCAGCAGCCAAGGCCGGGACAGGGGGGCTTCGCCCCTCTAC.

Comment on this clone: Mouse names are used for the genes. The CDR3 goes on 1 residue after the read ends, and that part is filled in from the germline J gene. This chain joins TRBV5 and TRBJ1-1; 9 nucleotides line up with TRBD1. The CDR3 is 14 residues long. Unmatched junction bases numbered 5, after V lost 2 bases and J lost 7 bases. Germline V CDR1 and CDR2: LGHNA, YNLKQL (reference sequence). The part of the CDR3 DNA that was read is TGTGCCAGCAGCCAATCTCCGGGACAGGGAGAAGTCTTC. Amino acids: CASSQSPGQGEVF. The whole CDR3 sequence is CASSQSPGQGEVFF.

A remark on this clone: All gene names here are mouse names. The read ends 1 residue before the CDR3 terminus; that terminus is restored from the germline J gene. This rearrangement joins TRBV19 to TRBJ1-4; D is perhaps TRBD1 (6 bases). The CDR3 spans 14 residues. Germline loops: CDR1 FNHDT, CDR2 SITEND (reference sequence). Between the trimmed V and J ends, which lost 3 bases and 5 bases, there was a span of 11 bases. The sequenced part of the CDR3 DNA is TGTGCCAGCAGTAGGGGGGGCGAGAACGAAAGATTATTT. Protein product: CASSRGGENERLF. The entire CDR3 sequence reads CASSRGGENERLFF.

Worth noting for this clone: Mouse gene names apply. Sequencing ends 1 residue short of the CDR3 end; the germline J gene provides the rest. The J gene is TRBJ2-7, the V gene TRBV15; D may be TRBD1 (6 bases). Trimming pared 5 bases from V and 0 bases from J, leaving 8 bases between. Looked up from germline, CDR1 is SGHND and CDR2 is FRSKSL. The CDR3 totals 13 residues. CDR3 DNA, as far as it was read: TGTGCCAGCAGTCTGACAGGCTCCTATGAACAGTAC. It translates to CASSLTGSYEQY. The full CDR3 protein reads CASSLTGSYEQYF. The whole variable domain, filled in from reference TRBV15 and TRBJ2-7, reads DAGVTQTPRHEVAEKGQTIILKCEPVSGHNDLFWYRQTKIQGLELLSYFRSKSLMEDGGAFKDRFKAEMLNSSFSTLKIQPTEPKDSAVYLCASSLTGSYEQYFGPGTRLTVL.

Worth noting for this clone: The genes are named according to mouse. The CDR3 bases that were read are TGTGCAAGCAGCTTAGATGGGGGGTCCTATGAACAGTAC. It specifies CASSLDGGSYEQY. In full, the CDR3 is CASSLDGGSYEQYF. The genes are TRBV16 and TRBJ2-7; 7 nucleotides agree with TRBD2. The read terminates 1 residue before the CDR3 end, so the remaining end is supplied by the germline J gene. The CDR3 has 14 amino acids. Trimming removed 0 bases from V and 1 base from J; junction bases left unmatched: 0. Germline lookup yields CDR1 SGHSA and CDR2 FRNQAP.

This clone has a handful of counts. Gene and germline names: mouse. The read stops 1 residue short of the end of the CDR3; the missing end is completed from the germline J gene. V usage is TRBV13-2 and J usage is TRBJ2-3, with D possibly TRBD2 on 6 matching bases. The CDR3 has 16 residues. Looked up from germline, CDR1 is NNHNN and CDR2 is SYGAGS (reference sequence). Between the trimmed V and J ends, which lost 2 bases and 0 bases, there was a span of 13 bases. The chain's CDR3 is CASGEVLGTSAETLYF. The sequenced CDR3 bases are TGTGCCAGCGGTGAAGTTCTGGGGACTAGTGCAGAAACGCTGTAT.

As to this clone: Mouse gene names and germline throughout. The read is 1 residue too short to cover the CDR3 end, so that end is filled in from the germline J gene. The chain employs TRBV13-2 and TRBJ1-6; D remains unclear. TRBJ1-6 is labeled an ORF, and its function is uncertain. This CDR3 has 11 amino acids. With 3 bases removed from V and 10 bases from J, the gap between germline ends came to 5 bases. Looked up from germline, CDR1 is NNHNN and CDR2 is SYGAGS (reference sequence). The CDR3 spells CASGAGSPLYF. CDR3 DNA, as far as it was read: TGTGCCAGCGGTGCGGGGTCGCCCCTCTAC.

In the case of this clone: The gene symbols are mouse symbols. The observed sequence ends 1 residue before the CDR3 terminus, with the missing tail filled in from the germline J gene. This sequence joins TRBV31 and TRBJ2-7, with 11 bases lining up with TRBD1. Losses at the gene ends were 5 bases for V and 5 bases for J; bases not matched to a gene: 2. The CDR3 extends over 12 amino acids. Germline values: CDR1 GKSSPN, CDR2 SITVG. The CDR3 is CAWGQGADEQYF. Partial CDR3 DNA: TGTGCCTGGGGACAGGGGGCGGATGAACAGTAC.

This clone turned up a few times. These gene names are mouse names. Read sequence stops 1 residue before the CDR3 end, and the germline J gene provides the missing end. Other DNA variants within this sample encode the same CDR3. The chain joins TRBV14 to TRBJ2-7; TRBD2 agrees at 8 bases. Germline values: CDR1 SGHDT, CDR2 FRDEAV. This CDR3 contains 12 residues. Trimming removed 5 bases from V and 4 bases from J; junction bases left unmatched: 2. CDR3 DNA (partial): TGTGCCAGCAGCCGGACTGGGTATGAACAGTAC. It yields the protein CASSRTGYEQY. The whole CDR3 reads CASSRTGYEQYF.

In regard to this clone: Gene names denote mouse genes. The CDR3 extends 1 residue past the end of the read, so its final part is completed from the germline J gene. The rearrangement joins TRBV20 to TRBJ1-1; D unclear. Germline V gene lookup returns CDR1 GFQATS and CDR2 STVNSAI. Trimming cost V 0 bases and J 0 bases, with 5 bases left between them. This CDR3 spans 13 amino acids. CDR3 bases read: TGTGGTGCTAGGGACAGTGCAAACACAGAAGTCTTC. Encoded protein: CGARDSANTEVF. Given in full, the CDR3 is CGARDSANTEVFF.

This clone was counted only a few times. Mouse germline and gene names are used. The read comes to an end 1 residue before the CDR3 does, leaving the germline J gene to fill in the end. V and J are TRBV16 and TRBJ2-7, with 8 positions matching TRBD2. After removal of 0 bases from V and 0 bases from J, the junction contained 7 bases not matched to a gene. The CDR3 loop spans 17 amino acids. Looked up from germline, CDR1 is SGHSA and CDR2 is FRNQAP. The sequenced part of the CDR3 DNA is TGTGCAAGCAGCTTAGATCTCTGGGGGGTGAGCTCCTATGAACAGTAC. Its translation: CASSLDLWGVSSYEQY. The entire CDR3 reads CASSLDLWGVSSYEQYF.

To note about this clone: Gene names and germline refer to mouse. The read falls 1 residue short of the CDR3 end, and the missing part is taken from the germline J gene. The genes are TRBV13-2 and TRBJ2-1; D might be TRBD2 (5 bases). CDR3 length: 12 amino acids. CDR1 and CDR2 (germline): NNHNN, SYGAGS (reference sequence). Trimming took off 5 bases at V and 2 bases at J, with 5 bases between the two ends. CDR3 in amino acids: CASGTDYAEQFF. CDR3 DNA, as far as it was read: TGTGCCAGCGGGACTGACTATGCTGAGCAGTTC.

With regard to this clone: Genes and germline come from the mouse. The read stops 1 residue short of the end of the CDR3; the missing end is completed from the germline J gene. The chain couples TRBV1 to TRBJ2-3, with 9 bases that match TRBD2. The CDR3 sequence is 16 residues long. Unmatched junction bases numbered 5, after V lost 4 bases and J lost 0 bases. Germline CDR1 NSQYPW, CDR2 LRSPGD (reference sequence). The CDR3 protein is CTCSGDWGPSAETLYF. CDR3 DNA, as far as it was read: TGCACCTGCAGTGGAGACTGGGGGCCTAGTGCAGAAACGCTGTAT.

Notes on this clone: Gene names denote mouse genes. The DNA read from the CDR3 is TGTGCCAGCGGTGAATACAGGGCCTCCTATGAACAGTAC. Its protein product is CASGEYRASYEQY. The entire CDR3 protein reads CASGEYRASYEQYF. J is TRBJ2-7 and V is TRBV13-2; perhaps TRBD1 as D (6 bases). The CDR3 end falls 1 residue outside the read, so it is completed with the germline J gene. The germline V gene encodes CDR1 NNHNN and CDR2 SYGAGS (reference sequence). The V end lost 2 bases, the J end lost 0 bases, and 9 bases lay between the germline ends. CDR3 length: 14 amino acids.

Comments on this clone: The germline and genes are mouse ones. The CDR3 end falls 1 residue outside the read, so it is completed with the germline J gene. The chain couples TRBV3 to TRBJ1-5; 7 bases are a match to TRBD1. The CDR3 has 14 residues. With 1 base clipped from V and 6 bases from J, the junction kept 3 bases outside the gene matches. The V gene's germline CDR1 is SNHLY and CDR2 FYNGKV (reference sequence). CDR3 bases read: TGTGCCAGCAGCTTAGGAGGGGGCGGCCAGGCTCCGCTT. It encodes CASSLGGGGQAPL. The whole CDR3 protein reads CASSLGGGGQAPLF.

Comment on this clone: The genes are named according to mouse. The read terminates 1 residue before the CDR3 end, so the remaining end is supplied by the germline J gene. The rearrangement joins TRBV3 to TRBJ2-1, with a tentative D call TRBD1 (5 bases). The CDR3 is 14 amino acids. Germline V CDR1 and CDR2: SNHLY, FYNGKV (reference sequence). Trimming took off 1 base at V and 1 base at J, with 5 bases between the two ends. CDR3 bases read: TGTGCCAGCAGCTTAGAGGGGAACTATGCTGAGCAGTTC. This gives the protein CASSLEGNYAEQF. The entire CDR3 is CASSLEGNYAEQFF.

Note on this clone: Gene names and germline refer to mouse. Incomplete CDR3 DNA: TGTGCCAGCAGCCAGGACATCCAGGCTCCGCTT. Amino acid sequence: CASSQDIQAPL. The full-length CDR3 reads as CASSQDIQAPLF. This chain links TRBV4 with TRBJ1-5; tentatively, D is TRBD1 (5 bases). The CDR3 extends 1 residue past the end of the read, so its final part is completed from the germline J gene. Germline CDR1 LGHDT, CDR2 YNNKQL (reference sequence). The germline V and J ends were trimmed by 5 bases and 6 bases, with 8 bases remaining between them. The CDR3 contains 12 residues.

About this clone itself: The gene symbols are mouse symbols. CDR3: CASSLRVANTGQLYF. The DNA read from the CDR3 is TGTGCTAGCAGTCTCAGGGTTGCAAACACCGGGCAGCTCTAC. The J gene is TRBJ2-2, the V gene TRBV29; the D gene is possibly TRBD1 (5 bases). The read ends 1 residue early relative to the CDR3; the germline J gene fills the gap. The V gene's germline CDR1 is MSHET and CDR2 SYDVDS. V dropped 5 bases and J dropped 0 bases, with 10 bases sitting between them. The CDR3 has 15 residues.

As concerns this clone: Here the gene names and germline are mouse. The CDR3 end falls 1 residue outside the read, so it is completed with the germline J gene. The chain employs TRBV1 and TRBJ2-4; 9 bases are a match to TRBD2. V lost 3 bases and J lost 6; bases outside the gene matches: 1. CDR3 size: 13 residues. The V gene's germline CDR1 is NSQYPW and CDR2 LRSPGD (reference sequence). The sequenced part of the CDR3 DNA is TGCACCTGCAGTGCTGGGGGGGCGAACACCTTGTAC. This translates into CTCSAGGANTLY. The full CDR3 sequence reads CTCSAGGANTLYF.